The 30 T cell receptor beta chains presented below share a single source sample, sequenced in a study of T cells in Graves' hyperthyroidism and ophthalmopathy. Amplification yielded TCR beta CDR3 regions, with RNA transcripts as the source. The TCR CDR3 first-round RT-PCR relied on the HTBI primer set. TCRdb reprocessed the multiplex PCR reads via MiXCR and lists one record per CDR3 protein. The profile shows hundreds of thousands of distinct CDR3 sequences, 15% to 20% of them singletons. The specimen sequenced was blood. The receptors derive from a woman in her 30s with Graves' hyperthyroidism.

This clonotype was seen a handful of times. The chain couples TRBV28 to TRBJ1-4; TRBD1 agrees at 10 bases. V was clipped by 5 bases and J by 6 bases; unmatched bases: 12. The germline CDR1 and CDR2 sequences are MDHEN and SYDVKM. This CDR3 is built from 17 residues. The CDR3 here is CASSPLRRDRGDEKLFF. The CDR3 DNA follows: TGTGCCAGCAGTCCCCTAAGGCGGGACAGGGGTGATGAAAAACTGTTTTTT.

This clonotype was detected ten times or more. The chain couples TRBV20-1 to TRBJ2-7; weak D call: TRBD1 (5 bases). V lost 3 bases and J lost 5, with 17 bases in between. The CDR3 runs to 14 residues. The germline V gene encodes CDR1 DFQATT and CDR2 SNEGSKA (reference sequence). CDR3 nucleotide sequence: TGCAGTGCTAGGAGTTCTGGGCAGGGCGACGAGCAGTACTTC. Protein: CSARSSGQGDEQYF.

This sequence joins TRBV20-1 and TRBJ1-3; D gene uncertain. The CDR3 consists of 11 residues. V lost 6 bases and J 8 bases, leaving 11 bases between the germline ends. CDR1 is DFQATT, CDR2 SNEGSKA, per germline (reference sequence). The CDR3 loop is CSAPWGDTIYF. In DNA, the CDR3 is TGCAGTGCCCCCTGGGGAGACACCATATATTTT.

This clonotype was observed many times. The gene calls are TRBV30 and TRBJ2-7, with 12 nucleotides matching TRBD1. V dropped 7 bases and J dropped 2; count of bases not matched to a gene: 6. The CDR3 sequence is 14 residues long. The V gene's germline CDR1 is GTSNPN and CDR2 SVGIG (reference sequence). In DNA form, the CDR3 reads TGTGCCTCTGGGGGGGACAGGGGGCCCTACGAGCAGTACTTC. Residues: CASGGDRGPYEQYF. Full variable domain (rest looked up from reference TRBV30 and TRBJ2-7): SQTIHQWPATLVQPVGSPLSLECTVEGTSNPNLYWYRQAAGRGLQLLFYSVGIGQISSEVPQNLSASRPQDRQFILSSKKLLLSDSGFYLCASGGDRGPYEQYFGPGTRLTVT.

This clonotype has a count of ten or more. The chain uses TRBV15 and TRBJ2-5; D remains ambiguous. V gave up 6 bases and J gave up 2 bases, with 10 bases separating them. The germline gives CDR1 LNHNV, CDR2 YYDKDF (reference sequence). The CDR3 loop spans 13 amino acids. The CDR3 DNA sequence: TGTGCCACCAGTTCGGACCAACAAGAGACCCAGTACTTC. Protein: CATSSDQQETQYF.

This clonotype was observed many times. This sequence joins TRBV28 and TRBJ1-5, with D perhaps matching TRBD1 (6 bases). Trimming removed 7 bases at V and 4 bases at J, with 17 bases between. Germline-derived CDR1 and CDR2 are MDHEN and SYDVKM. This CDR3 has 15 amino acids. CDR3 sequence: CASKGEGHTNQPQHF. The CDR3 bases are TGTGCCAGCAAGGGGGAGGGTCATACGAATCAGCCCCAGCATTTT.

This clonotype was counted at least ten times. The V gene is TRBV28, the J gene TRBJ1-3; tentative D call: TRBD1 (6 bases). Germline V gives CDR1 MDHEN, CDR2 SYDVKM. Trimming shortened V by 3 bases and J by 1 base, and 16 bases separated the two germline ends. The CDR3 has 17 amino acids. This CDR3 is CASSLVAWTASGNTIYF. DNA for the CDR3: TGTGCCAGCAGTTTGGTGGCTTGGACAGCTTCTGGAAACACCATATATTTT.

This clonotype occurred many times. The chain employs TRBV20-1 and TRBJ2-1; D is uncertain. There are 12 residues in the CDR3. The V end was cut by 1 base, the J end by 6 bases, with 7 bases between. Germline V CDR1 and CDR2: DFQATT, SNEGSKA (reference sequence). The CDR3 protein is CSARGEGNEQFF. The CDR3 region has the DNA TGCAGTGCTAGAGGGGAAGGCAATGAGCAGTTCTTC.

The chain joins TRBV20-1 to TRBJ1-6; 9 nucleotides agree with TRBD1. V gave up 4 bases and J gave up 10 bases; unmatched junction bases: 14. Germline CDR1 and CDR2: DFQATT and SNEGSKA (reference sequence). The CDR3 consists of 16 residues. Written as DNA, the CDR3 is TGCAGTGCTACCTCCGGGACAGGGTTTTGGCACTCACCCCTCCACTTT. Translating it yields CSATSGTGFWHSPLHF.

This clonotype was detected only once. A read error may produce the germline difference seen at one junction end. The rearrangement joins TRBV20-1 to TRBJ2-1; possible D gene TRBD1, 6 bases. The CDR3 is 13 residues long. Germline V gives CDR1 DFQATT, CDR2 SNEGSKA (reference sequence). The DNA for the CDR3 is TGCAGTGCTAGAAGGTCGTGGGACAATAAGCAGTTCTTC. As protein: CSARRSWDNKQFF.

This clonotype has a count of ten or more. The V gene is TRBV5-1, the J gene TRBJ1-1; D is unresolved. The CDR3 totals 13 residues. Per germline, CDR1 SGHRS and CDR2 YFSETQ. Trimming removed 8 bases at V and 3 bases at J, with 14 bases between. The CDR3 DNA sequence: TGCGCCAGTTCCCTAAATCAATACACTGAAGCTTTCTTT. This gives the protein CASSLNQYTEAFF.

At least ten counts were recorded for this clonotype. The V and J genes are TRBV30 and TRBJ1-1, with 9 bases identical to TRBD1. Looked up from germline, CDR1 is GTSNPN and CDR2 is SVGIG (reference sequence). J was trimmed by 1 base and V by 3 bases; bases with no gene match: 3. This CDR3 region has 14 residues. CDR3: CAWSPTGGNTEAFF. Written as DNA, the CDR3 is TGTGCCTGGAGCCCGACAGGGGGGAACACTGAAGCTTTCTTT. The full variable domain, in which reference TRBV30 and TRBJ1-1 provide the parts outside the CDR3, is SQTIHQWPATLVQPVGSPLSLECTVEGTSNPNLYWYRQAAGRGLQLLFYSVGIGQISSEVPQNLSASRPQDRQFILSSKKLLLSDSGFYLCAWSPTGGNTEAFFGQGTRLTVV.

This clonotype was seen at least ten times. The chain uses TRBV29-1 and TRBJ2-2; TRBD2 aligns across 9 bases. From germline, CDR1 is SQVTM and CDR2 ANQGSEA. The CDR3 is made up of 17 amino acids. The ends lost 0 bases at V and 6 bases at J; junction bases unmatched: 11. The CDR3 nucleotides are TGCAGCGTTGAAGATCCAGGCGGGGGGGCAAAGGCCGGGGAGCTGTTTTTT. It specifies CSVEDPGGGAKAGELFF.

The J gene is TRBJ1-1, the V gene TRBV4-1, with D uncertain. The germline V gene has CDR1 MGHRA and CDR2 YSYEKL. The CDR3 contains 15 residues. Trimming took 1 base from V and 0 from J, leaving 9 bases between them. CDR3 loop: CASSQGASMNTEAFF. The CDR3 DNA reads TGCGCCAGCAGCCAAGGGGCCAGCATGAACACTGAAGCTTTCTTT.

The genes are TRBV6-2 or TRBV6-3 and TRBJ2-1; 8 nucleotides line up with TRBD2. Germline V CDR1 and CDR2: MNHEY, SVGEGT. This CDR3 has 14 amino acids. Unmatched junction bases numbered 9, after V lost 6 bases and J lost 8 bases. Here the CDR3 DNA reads TGTGCCAGCAGCGACGGGACTAGTGGGGATGAGCAGTTCTTC. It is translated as CASSDGTSGDEQFF.

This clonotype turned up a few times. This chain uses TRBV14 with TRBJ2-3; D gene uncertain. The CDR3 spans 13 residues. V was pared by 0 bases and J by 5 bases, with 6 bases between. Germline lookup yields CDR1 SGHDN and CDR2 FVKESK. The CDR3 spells CASSQDIIDTQYF. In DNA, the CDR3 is TGTGCCAGCAGCCAAGATATCATAGATACGCAGTATTTT.

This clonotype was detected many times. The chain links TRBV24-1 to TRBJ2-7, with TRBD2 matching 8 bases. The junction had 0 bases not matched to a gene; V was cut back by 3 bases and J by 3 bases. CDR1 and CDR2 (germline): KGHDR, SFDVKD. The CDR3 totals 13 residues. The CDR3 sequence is CATSDTSGYEQYF. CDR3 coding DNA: TGTGCCACCAGTGATACTAGCGGCTACGAGCAGTACTTC.

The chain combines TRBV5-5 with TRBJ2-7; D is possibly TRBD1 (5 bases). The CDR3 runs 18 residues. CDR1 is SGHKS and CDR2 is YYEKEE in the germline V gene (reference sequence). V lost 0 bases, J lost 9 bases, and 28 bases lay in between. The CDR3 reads CASSLEADTRLSLGGQYF. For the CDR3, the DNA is TGTGCCAGCAGCTTGGAGGCGGACACCCGCCTAAGCCTAGGTGGGCAGTACTTC.

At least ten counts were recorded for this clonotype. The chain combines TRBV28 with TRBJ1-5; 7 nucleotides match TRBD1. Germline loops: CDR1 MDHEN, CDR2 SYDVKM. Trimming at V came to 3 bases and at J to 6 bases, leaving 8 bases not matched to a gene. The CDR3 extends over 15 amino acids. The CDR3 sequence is CASSFSQGWIQPQHF. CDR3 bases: TGTGCCAGCAGTTTCTCACAGGGGTGGATTCAGCCCCAGCATTTT. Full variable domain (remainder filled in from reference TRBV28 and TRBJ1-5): DVKVTQSSRYLVKRTGEKVFLECVQDMDHENMFWYRQDPGLGLRLIYFSYDVKMKEKGDIPEGYSVSREKKERFSLILESASTNQTSMYLCASSFSQGWIQPQHFGDGTRLSIL.

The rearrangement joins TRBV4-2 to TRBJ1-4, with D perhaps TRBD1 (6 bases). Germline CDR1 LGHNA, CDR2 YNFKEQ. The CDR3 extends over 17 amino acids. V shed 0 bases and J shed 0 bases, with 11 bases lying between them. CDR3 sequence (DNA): TGTGCCAGCAGCCAAGATTTTAAGGGGGCAACTAATGAAAAACTGTTTTTT. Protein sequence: CASSQDFKGATNEKLFF.

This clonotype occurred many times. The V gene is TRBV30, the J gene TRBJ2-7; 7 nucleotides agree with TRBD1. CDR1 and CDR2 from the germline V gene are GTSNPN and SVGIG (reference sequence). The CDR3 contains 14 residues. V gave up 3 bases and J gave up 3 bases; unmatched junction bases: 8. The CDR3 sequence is CAWRDAGDSYEQYF. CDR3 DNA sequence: TGTGCCTGGAGGGACGCAGGGGACAGCTACGAGCAGTACTTC.

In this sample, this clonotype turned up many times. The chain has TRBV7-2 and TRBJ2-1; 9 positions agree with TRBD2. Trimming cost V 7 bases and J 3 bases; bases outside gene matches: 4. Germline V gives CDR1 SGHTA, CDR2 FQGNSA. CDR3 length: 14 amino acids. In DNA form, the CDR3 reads TGTGCCAGCATCCTTAGCGGGAGCTACAATGAGCAGTTCTTC. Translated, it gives CASILSGSYNEQFF.

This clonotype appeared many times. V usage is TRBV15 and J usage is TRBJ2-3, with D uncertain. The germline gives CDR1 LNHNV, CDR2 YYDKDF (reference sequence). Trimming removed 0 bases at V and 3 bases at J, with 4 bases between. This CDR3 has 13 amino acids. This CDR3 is CATSRDPTDTQYF. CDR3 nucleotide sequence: TGTGCCACCAGCAGAGATCCGACAGATACGCAGTATTTT.

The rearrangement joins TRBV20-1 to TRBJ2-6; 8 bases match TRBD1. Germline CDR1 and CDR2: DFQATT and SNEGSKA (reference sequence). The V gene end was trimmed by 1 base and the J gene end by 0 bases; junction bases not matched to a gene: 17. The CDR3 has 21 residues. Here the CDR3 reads CSARATLDRVNTRSGANVLTF. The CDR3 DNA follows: TGCAGTGCTAGAGCAACTTTGGACAGGGTAAATACTCGCTCTGGGGCCAACGTCCTGACTTTC.

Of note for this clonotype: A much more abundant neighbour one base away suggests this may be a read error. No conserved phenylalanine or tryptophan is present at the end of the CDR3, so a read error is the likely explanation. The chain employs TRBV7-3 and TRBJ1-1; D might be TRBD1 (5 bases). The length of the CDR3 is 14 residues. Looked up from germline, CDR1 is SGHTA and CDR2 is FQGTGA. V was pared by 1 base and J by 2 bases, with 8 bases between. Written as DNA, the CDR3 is TGTGCCAGCAGCTTAATGGGACTAAACACTGAAGCTTTCTAT. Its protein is CASSLMGLNTEAFY.

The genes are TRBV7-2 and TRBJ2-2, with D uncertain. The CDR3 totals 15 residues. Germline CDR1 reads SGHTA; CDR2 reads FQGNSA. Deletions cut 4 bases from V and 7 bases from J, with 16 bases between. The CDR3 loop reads CASSSRKSEGGELFF. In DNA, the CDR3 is TGTGCCAGCAGCTCCAGGAAGTCGGAAGGCGGGGAGCTGTTTTTT.

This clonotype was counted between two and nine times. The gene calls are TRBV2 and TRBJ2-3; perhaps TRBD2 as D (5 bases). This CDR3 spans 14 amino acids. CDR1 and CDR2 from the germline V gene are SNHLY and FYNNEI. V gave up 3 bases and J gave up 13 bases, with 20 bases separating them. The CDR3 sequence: CASSEVFRTSLEYF. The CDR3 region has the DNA TGTGCCAGCAGTGAGGTGTTCAGGACCTCACTAGAGTATTTT.

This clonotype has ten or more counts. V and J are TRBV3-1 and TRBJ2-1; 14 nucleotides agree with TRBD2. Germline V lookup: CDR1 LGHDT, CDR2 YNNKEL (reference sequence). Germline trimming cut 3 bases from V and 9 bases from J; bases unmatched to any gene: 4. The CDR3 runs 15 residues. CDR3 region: CASSQTSGRATEQFF. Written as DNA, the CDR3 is TGTGCCAGCAGCCAGACTAGCGGGAGGGCCACTGAGCAGTTCTTC.

CDR3 nucleotide sequence: TGTGCCAGCAGCCAGGGACTAGCGGAAGAGACCCAGTACTTC. This translates into CASSQGLAEETQYF. The chain has TRBV5-6 and TRBJ2-5; 11 bases fit TRBD2. CDR3 length: 14 amino acids. V was clipped by 4 bases and J by 3 bases; unmatched bases: 2. Germline V gene data show CDR1 as SGHDT and CDR2 as YYEEEE.

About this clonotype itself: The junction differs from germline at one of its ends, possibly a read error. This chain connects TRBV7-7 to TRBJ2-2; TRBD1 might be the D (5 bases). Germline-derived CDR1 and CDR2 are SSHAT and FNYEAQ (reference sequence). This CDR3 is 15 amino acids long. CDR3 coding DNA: TGTGCTAGCAGCGCCCAGGGCCCGCGCACCGGGGAGCTGTTTTTT. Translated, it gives CASSAQGPRTGELFF. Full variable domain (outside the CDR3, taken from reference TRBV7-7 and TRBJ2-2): GAGVSQSPRYKVTKRGQDVTLRCDPISSHATLYWYQQALGQGPEFLTYFNYEAQPDKSGLPSDRFSAERPEGSISTLTIQRTEQRDSAMYRCASSAQGPRTGELFFGEGSRLTVL.